These T cell receptor beta chains were read from a single sample in a study of shared clonotypes between healthy human individuals. TCRdb's table, derived via immunoSEQ multiplex PCR, lists solely in-frame clones and lacks some. This table holds roughly 2.1 million clones, just over 90% found once. Sample: naive CD8+ T cells from PBMCs. The receptors were gathered from a man younger than 35 in good health. Some clones in this sample may be carry-over from other donors' samples. CDR3s leave out the opening cysteine and the closing phenylalanine or tryptophan. Each record gives: CDR3 length, V gene, J gene, CDR3 protein.

cdr3_length: 13
v_call: TRBV28
j_call: TRBJ2-7
cdr3_aa: ASRKLAGVPYEQY

cdr3_length: 10
v_call: TRBV27
j_call: TRBJ2-5
cdr3_aa: ASAPTGETQY

cdr3_length: 12
v_call: TRBV27
j_call: TRBJ2-7
cdr3_aa: ASAPGQGYYEQY

cdr3_length: 13
v_call: TRBV29-1
j_call: TRBJ2-2
cdr3_aa: SVEEQGWNTGELF

cdr3_length: 12
v_call: TRBV14
j_call: TRBJ2-7
cdr3_aa: ASSQGLRPWEQY

cdr3_length: 13
v_call: TRBV4-1
j_call: TRBJ2-7
cdr3_aa: ASSQRDRGAYEQY

cdr3_length: 11
v_call: TRBV7-6
j_call: TRBJ2-5
cdr3_aa: ASSLAVQETQY

cdr3_length: 17
v_call: TRBV7-9
j_call: TRBJ1-2
cdr3_aa: ASSLALSVRGPDNYGYT

cdr3_length: 10
v_call: TRBV6-6
j_call: TRBJ2-2
cdr3_aa: ASNTGDGELF

cdr3_length: 12
v_call: TRBV14
j_call: TRBJ1-4
cdr3_aa: ASSQDAWSRELF

cdr3_length: 10
v_call: TRBV19
j_call: TRBJ2-5
cdr3_aa: ASWGEEETQY

cdr3_length: 11
v_call: TRBV5-8
j_call: TRBJ2-7
cdr3_aa: ASSRQGDYEQY

cdr3_length: 15
v_call: TRBV14
j_call: TRBJ2-3
cdr3_aa: ASSQVRQGVQSDTQY

cdr3_length: 14
v_call: TRBV7-6
j_call: TRBJ2-2
cdr3_aa: ASSPGLAGGGGELF

cdr3_length: 9
v_call: TRBV27
j_call: TRBJ2-1
cdr3_aa: ASSTGGEQF

cdr3_length: 11
v_call: TRBV19
j_call: TRBJ1-1
cdr3_aa: ASTDRVNTEAF

cdr3_length: 12
v_call: TRBV2
j_call: TRBJ2-5
cdr3_aa: APRPMGESRTQY

cdr3_length: 12
v_call: TRBV11-1
j_call: TRBJ2-1
cdr3_aa: ASSRSGRPNEQF

cdr3_length: 11
v_call: TRBV2
j_call: TRBJ2-7
cdr3_aa: ASSESGVYEQY

cdr3_length: 14
v_call: TRBV14
j_call: TRBJ2-1
cdr3_aa: ASSQDLGLTQGEQF

cdr3_length: 14
v_call: TRBV9
j_call: TRBJ1-2
cdr3_aa: ASSVEQGERNYGYT

cdr3_length: 9
v_call: TRBV19
j_call: TRBJ2-4
cdr3_aa: ASNSKNIQY